These 2 T cell receptor beta chains share one sample of origin, sequenced in a study of T cell responses to AZD1222 COVID-19 vaccine. The repertoire was sequenced with immunoSEQ multiplex PCR; TCRdb's copy has only in-frame clones and lacks some. Here the sample spans about 130,000 clones, about 88% being singletons. The material was peripheral blood, obtained on day 0 of AZD1222 vaccination. These receptor sequences come from an adult in good health.

The CDR3 spells CASSLDMGRYKATNEKLFF. The CDR3 DNA sequence: TGTGCCAGCAGCTTAGATATGGGCAGATATAAGGCAACTAATGAAAAACTGTTTTTT. The genes are TRBV11-2 and TRBJ1-4; D is uncertain. Trimming cost V 0 bases and J 0 bases, with 17 bases left between them. Germline CDR1 is SGHAT and CDR2 is FQNNGV. This CDR3 has 19 residues.

V is TRBV7-9 and J is TRBJ1-1; 8 bases align to TRBD1. Germline V gene data show CDR1 as SEHNR and CDR2 as FQNEAQ (reference sequence). V shed 6 bases, J shed 0 bases, and the junction held 6 bases outside the gene matches. This CDR3 has 15 residues. CDR3 in DNA: TGTGCCAGCAGAATACAGGGGGGGATGAACACTGAAGCTTTCTTT. Translation gives CASRIQGGMNTEAFF.